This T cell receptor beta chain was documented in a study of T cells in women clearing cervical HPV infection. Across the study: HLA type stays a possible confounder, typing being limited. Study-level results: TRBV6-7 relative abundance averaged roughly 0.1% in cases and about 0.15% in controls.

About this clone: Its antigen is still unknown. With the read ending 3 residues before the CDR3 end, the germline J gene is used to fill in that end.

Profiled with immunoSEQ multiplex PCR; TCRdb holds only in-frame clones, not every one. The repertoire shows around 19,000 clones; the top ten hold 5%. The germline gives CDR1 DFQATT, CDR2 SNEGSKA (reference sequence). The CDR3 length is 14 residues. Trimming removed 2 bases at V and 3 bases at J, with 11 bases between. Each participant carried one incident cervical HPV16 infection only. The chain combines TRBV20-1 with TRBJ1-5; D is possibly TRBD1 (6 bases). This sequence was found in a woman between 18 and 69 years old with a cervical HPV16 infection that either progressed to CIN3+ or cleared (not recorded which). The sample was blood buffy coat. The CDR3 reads CSARRGGTNQPQHF. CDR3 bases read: TGCAGTGCTAGAAGGGGGGGTACCAATCAGCCC.